Below, 22 T cell receptor beta chains from the same sample are listed, as sequenced in a study of breast tumors, draining lymph nodes, adjacent tissues. TCRdb ran MiXCR on the multiplex PCR reads and lists one entry per CDR3 protein. The data contain 60,000 to 75,000 distinct CDR3 sequences, approximately 62% of them seen just once; the ten biggest clones take up roughly 19%. Sequencing was carried out using breast tumor tissue. The receptors come from a female donor with breast cancer. Some clones in this sample may be carry-over from other donors' samples.

J is TRBJ2-2 and V is TRBV7-2; D unresolved. CDR3 length: 13 amino acids. Per germline, CDR1 SGHTA and CDR2 FQGNSA. V shed 1 base and J shed 9 bases, with 9 bases lying between them. The CDR3 sequence: CASSLELGRELFF. The CDR3, as DNA: TGTGCCAGCAGCTTAGAGTTGGGCAGGGAGCTGTTTTTT.

As DNA, the CDR3 is TGTGCCAGCAGTTTAGCGCTGAAGGAGACCCAGTACTTC. Protein: CASSLALKETQYF. The chain employs TRBV12-3 or TRBV12-4 and TRBJ2-5, with D unclear. Trimming cost V 0 bases and J 5 bases, with 7 bases left between them. The CDR3 length is 13 residues.

The V and J genes are TRBV6-5 and TRBJ2-7, with D perhaps TRBD2 (6 bases). Trimming left V 6 bases short and J 7 bases short, with 16 bases between. The germline CDR1 and CDR2 sequences are MNHEY and SVGAGI. The CDR3 is 13 amino acids. The CDR3 sequence: CASRPTGVREQYF. The DNA for the CDR3 is TGTGCCAGCAGGCCAACGGGGGTTAGAGAGCAGTACTTC.

As regards this clonotype: A much more abundant neighbour one base away suggests this may be a read error. This chain connects TRBV18 to TRBJ1-5; TRBD1 is a possible D gene (6 bases). Germline lookup yields CDR1 KGHSH and CDR2 LQKENI. Trimming removed 0 bases at V and 2 bases at J, with 14 bases between. The CDR3 is made up of 17 amino acids. The CDR3: CASSPPSVGAGNQPQHF. DNA of the CDR3: TGTGCCAGCTCACCACCTTCGGTGGGGGCGGGCAATCAGCCCCAGCATTTT.

The CDR3 DNA is TGTGCCACCAGCAGAGTTACTAGCGGCACTTACGAGCAGTACTTC. Translated: CATSRVTSGTYEQYF. The chain has TRBV15 and TRBJ2-7; 8 bases align to TRBD2. The length of the CDR3 is 15 residues. The trim removed 1 base at V and 4 bases at J, leaving 6 bases unmatched. Germline CDR1 LNHNV, CDR2 YYDKDF (reference sequence).

The chain couples TRBV6-5 to TRBJ2-1; 8 bases are a match to TRBD2. Germline V gene sequence: CDR1 MNHEY, CDR2 SVGAGI. The CDR3 contains 13 residues. With 0 bases clipped from V and 10 bases from J, the junction kept 2 bases outside the gene matches. The CDR3 DNA sequence: TGTGCCAGCAGTTACTCGGGGACTAGAGAGCAGTTCTTC. Translated, it gives CASSYSGTREQFF.

This clonotype came up many times. The J gene is TRBJ2-1, the V gene TRBV6-2 or TRBV6-3; 8 bases map to TRBD2. The junction had 3 bases not matched to a gene; V was cut back by 5 bases and J by 0 bases. The CDR3 has 15 residues. Germline V gene data show CDR1 as MNHEY and CDR2 as SVGEGT. The CDR3 reads CASSPSGYSYNEQFF. In nucleotides, the CDR3 is TGTGCCAGCAGTCCTAGCGGGTACTCCTACAATGAGCAGTTCTTC.

This clonotype was recorded many times. The chain combines TRBV12-3 or TRBV12-4 with TRBJ2-3; no clear D gene. V was trimmed by 6 bases and J by 8 bases, leaving 15 bases between them. CDR3 size: 13 residues. For the CDR3, the DNA is TGTGCCAGCAGCCCCCGGCGGTTTGGTACGCAGTATTTT. It is translated as CASSPRRFGTQYF.

The genes are TRBV2 and TRBJ2-2; maybe TRBD1 (7 bases). The CDR3 covers 17 residues. Trimming stripped 6 bases from V and 4 bases from J, with 21 bases between. Germline loops: CDR1 SNHLY, CDR2 FYNNEI. CDR3 sequence reads: CASRLTSKGAGTGELFF. In nucleotides, the CDR3 is TGTGCCAGCAGGTTGACTAGTAAGGGGGCAGGCACCGGGGAGCTGTTTTTT.

This clonotype appeared many times. The chain combines TRBV6-5 with TRBJ1-2; the D gene is possibly TRBD1 (5 bases). CDR3 length equals 16 residues. Trimming took 0 bases from V and 4 from J, leaving 15 bases between them. The V gene's germline CDR1 is MNHEY and CDR2 SVGAGI. CDR3 DNA sequence: TGTGCCAGCAGTTACTCCCCCGGGAGGGGAGTCTATGGCTACACCTTC. The encoded protein is CASSYSPGRGVYGYTF.

This clonotype was picked up a small number of times. The CDR3 region has the DNA TGCGCCAGCAGCCCGGACAGGAGCACAGATACGCAGTATTTT. Protein: CASSPDRSTDTQYF. V usage is TRBV5-1 and J usage is TRBJ2-3; 7 bases are shared with TRBD1. J gave up 0 bases and V 4 bases, and 2 bases lay outside the gene matches. CDR1 is SGHRS and CDR2 is YFSETQ in the germline V gene. The CDR3 sequence is 14 residues long.

The chain recombines TRBV12-3 or TRBV12-4 with TRBJ2-5; tentatively, D is TRBD1 or TRBD2 (5 bases each). Trimming left V 5 bases short and J 7 bases short, with 8 bases between. The CDR3 has 11 residues. In nucleotides, the CDR3 is TGTGCCAGCAGTACGGGGACGACCCAGTACTTC. This codes for CASSTGTTQYF.

The V call is TRBV7-3, the J call TRBJ2-3; 7 positions match TRBD2. CDR1 is SGHTA, CDR2 FQGTGA, per germline. V was clipped by 0 bases and J by 4 bases; unmatched bases: 4. The CDR3 consists of 15 residues. DNA of the CDR3: TGTGCCAGCAGCTTAACGTGGGAGGGGTCAGATACGCAGTATTTT. Protein product: CASSLTWEGSDTQYF.

The chain couples TRBV12-3 or TRBV12-4 to TRBJ2-3; no definite D call. The CDR3 is 11 amino acids. V lost 6 bases to trimming and J lost 4 bases, with 5 bases between them. CDR3 loop: CASRLADTQYF. DNA for the CDR3: TGTGCCAGCAGGCTAGCAGATACGCAGTATTTT.

This chain uses TRBV6-4 with TRBJ1-6; 8 bases fit TRBD1. From germline, CDR1 is MRHNA and CDR2 SNTAGT. There are 16 residues in the CDR3. Trimming cost V 7 bases and J 12 bases; bases outside gene matches: 17. The CDR3 region is CASTLGTGQVKEPLHF. The CDR3 region has the DNA TGTGCCAGCACCTTGGGTACGGGACAGGTCAAGGAACCCCTCCACTTT.

The V gene is TRBV29-1, the J gene TRBJ2-1, with 11 bases fitting TRBD2. The junction had 14 bases not matched to a gene; V was cut back by 7 bases and J by 6 bases. The CDR3 has 16 amino acids. Germline V CDR1 and CDR2: SQVTM, ANQGSEA. In DNA form, the CDR3 reads TGCAGCGCCCTACCTTATTTACTAGCGGGGGTCAATGAGCAGTTCTTC. Residues: CSALPYLLAGVNEQFF.

V usage is TRBV3-1 and J usage is TRBJ2-7; 7 nucleotides align to TRBD2. The CDR3 is 13 amino acids. CDR1 and CDR2 from the germline V gene are LGHDT and YNNKEL (reference sequence). The trim removed 4 bases at V and 2 bases at J, leaving 2 bases unmatched. The CDR3 loop is CASSRSGTYEQYF. In DNA form, the CDR3 reads TGTGCCAGCAGCCGGAGCGGGACCTACGAGCAGTACTTC.

This clonotype was seen at least ten times. The J gene is TRBJ2-2, the V gene TRBV2; D perhaps matches TRBD2 (7 bases). The V end was cut by 7 bases, the J end by 2 bases, with 20 bases between. The CDR3 contains 17 residues. Germline assignment: CDR1 SNHLY and CDR2 FYNNEI. The CDR3 sequence: CASTPHQGGGNTGELFF. CDR3 in DNA: TGTGCCAGCACCCCCCACCAGGGAGGGGGAAACACCGGGGAGCTGTTTTTT.

V usage is TRBV7-9 and J usage is TRBJ2-7, with 8 bases matching TRBD2. The CDR3 has 15 residues. V gave up 6 bases and J gave up 2 bases; unmatched junction bases: 9. CDR1 and CDR2 from the germline V gene are SEHNR and FQNEAQ (reference sequence). In DNA form, the CDR3 reads TGTGCCAGCAGTGCGGGGCTAGCGGGCCCCTACGAGCAGTACTTC. It encodes CASSAGLAGPYEQYF. Using reference TRBV7-9 and TRBJ2-7 for the parts outside the CDR3, the full variable domain is DTGVSQNPRHKITKRGQNVTFRCDPISEHNRLYWYRQTLGQGPEFLTYFQNEAQLEKSRLLSDRFSAERPKGSFSTLEIQRTEQGDSAMYLCASSAGLAGPYEQYFGPGTRLTVT.

This clonotype has at least ten counts. The V call is TRBV5-8, the J call TRBJ2-6; D gene unclear. In germline, CDR1 is SGHTS, CDR2 YDEGEE. V was clipped by 0 bases and J by 3 bases, with 10 bases between them. CDR3 length equals 16 residues. As DNA, the CDR3 is TGTGCCAGCAGCTTGGTGGTCGCCGGTGGGGCCAACGTCCTGACTTTC. Its translation: CASSLVVAGGANVLTF. The full variable domain, its missing parts supplied by reference TRBV5-8 and TRBJ2-6, is EAGVTQSPTHLIKTRGQQATLRCSPISGHTSVYWYQQALGLGLQFLLWYDEGEERNRGNFPPRFSGRQFPNYSSELNVNALELEDSALYLCASSLVVAGGANVLTFGAGSRLTVL.

This clonotype was recorded a few times. V is TRBV20-1 and J is TRBJ2-5; D unresolved. The CDR3 consists of 14 residues. Germline V gene sequence: CDR1 DFQATT, CDR2 SNEGSKA (reference sequence). Trimming shortened V by 0 bases and J by 9 bases, and 17 bases separated the two germline ends. The CDR3 spells CSARDPEASQPQYF. CDR3 DNA: TGCAGTGCTAGAGACCCCGAGGCCAGTCAGCCCCAGTACTTC.

The chain combines TRBV19 with TRBJ2-1, with 8 nucleotides matching TRBD2. Germline trimming cut 5 bases from V and 9 bases from J; bases unmatched to any gene: 15. Germline V CDR1 and CDR2: LNHDA, SQIVND (reference sequence). The CDR3 sequence is 16 residues long. CDR3 residues: CASSPRGSGAGSEQFF. The DNA of the CDR3 is TGTGCCAGTAGTCCTCGGGGTAGCGGGGCGGGTAGTGAGCAGTTCTTC.